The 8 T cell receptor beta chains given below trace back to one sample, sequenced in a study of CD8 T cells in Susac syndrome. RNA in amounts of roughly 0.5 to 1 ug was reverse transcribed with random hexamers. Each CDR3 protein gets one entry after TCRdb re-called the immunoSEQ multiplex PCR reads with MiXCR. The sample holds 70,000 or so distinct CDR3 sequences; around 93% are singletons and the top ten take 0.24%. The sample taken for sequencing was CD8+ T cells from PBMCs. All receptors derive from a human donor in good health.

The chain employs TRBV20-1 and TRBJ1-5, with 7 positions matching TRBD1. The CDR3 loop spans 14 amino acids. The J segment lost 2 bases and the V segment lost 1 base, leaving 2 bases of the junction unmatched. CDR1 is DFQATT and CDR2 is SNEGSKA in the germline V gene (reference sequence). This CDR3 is CSARGTGGNQPQHF. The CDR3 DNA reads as TGCAGTGCTAGAGGGACAGGCGGCAATCAGCCCCAGCATTTT.

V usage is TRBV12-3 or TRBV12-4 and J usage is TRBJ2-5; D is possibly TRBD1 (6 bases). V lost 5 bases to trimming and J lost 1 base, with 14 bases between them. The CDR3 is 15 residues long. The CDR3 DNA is TGTGCCAGCAGTGAACACCAGGGGCTCCAAGAGACCCAGTACTTC. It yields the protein CASSEHQGLQETQYF.

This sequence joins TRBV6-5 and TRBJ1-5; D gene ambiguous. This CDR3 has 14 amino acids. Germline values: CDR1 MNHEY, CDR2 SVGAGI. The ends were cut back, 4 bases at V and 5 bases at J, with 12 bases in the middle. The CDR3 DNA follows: TGTGCCAGCAGTTGGCGGCAGCCAGATCAGCCCCAGCATTTT. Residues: CASSWRQPDQPQHF.

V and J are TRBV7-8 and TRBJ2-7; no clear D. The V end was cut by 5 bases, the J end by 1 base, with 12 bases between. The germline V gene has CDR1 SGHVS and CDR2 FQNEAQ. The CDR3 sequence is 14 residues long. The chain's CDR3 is CASSPTIGSYEQYV. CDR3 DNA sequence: TGTGCCAGCAGCCCGACCATAGGTTCCTACGAGCAGTACGTC.

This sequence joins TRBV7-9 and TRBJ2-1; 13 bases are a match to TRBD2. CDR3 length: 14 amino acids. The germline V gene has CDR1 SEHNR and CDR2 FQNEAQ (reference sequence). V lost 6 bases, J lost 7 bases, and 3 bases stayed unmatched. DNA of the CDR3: TGTGCCAGCAGTGAACTAGCGGGGGGGAATGAGCAGTTCTTC. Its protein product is CASSELAGGNEQFF.

The DNA of the CDR3 is TGTGCCAGCAGCTCGACAGGGGAGGAGACCCAGTACTTC. This encodes CASSSTGEETQYF. This sequence joins TRBV7-3 and TRBJ2-5, with 8 bases matching TRBD1. J was trimmed by 5 bases and V by 4 bases; bases with no gene match: 3. The CDR3 is 13 amino acids. From germline, CDR1 is SGHTA and CDR2 FQGTGA.

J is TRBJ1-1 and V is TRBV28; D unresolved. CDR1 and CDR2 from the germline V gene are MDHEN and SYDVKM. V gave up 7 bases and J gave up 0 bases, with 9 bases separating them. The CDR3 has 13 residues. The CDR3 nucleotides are TGTGCCAGCATGATTGAATTGAACACTGAAGCTTTCTTT. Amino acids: CASMIELNTEAFF.

The CDR3 loop reads CASSPLDVSGANVLTF. The CDR3, as DNA: TGTGCCAGCAGCCCCCTCGACGTGTCTGGGGCCAACGTCCTGACTTTC. The V and J genes are TRBV3-1 and TRBJ2-6; D uncertain. CDR3 length equals 16 residues. The germline V and J ends were trimmed by 4 bases and 1 base, with 11 bases remaining between them. Germline CDR1 is LGHDT and CDR2 is YNNKEL (reference sequence).